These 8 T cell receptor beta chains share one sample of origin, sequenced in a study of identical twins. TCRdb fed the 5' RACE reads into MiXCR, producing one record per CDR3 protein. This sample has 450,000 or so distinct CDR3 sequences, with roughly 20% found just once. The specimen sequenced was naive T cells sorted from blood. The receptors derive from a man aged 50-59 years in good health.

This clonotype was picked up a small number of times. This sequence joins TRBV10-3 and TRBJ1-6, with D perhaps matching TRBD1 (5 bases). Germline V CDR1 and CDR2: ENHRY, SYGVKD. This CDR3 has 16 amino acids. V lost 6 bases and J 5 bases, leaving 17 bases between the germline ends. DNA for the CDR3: TGTGCCATCAGCGAACGTTCGGGGCGAGATAATTCACCCCTCCACTTT. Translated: CAISERSGRDNSPLHF.

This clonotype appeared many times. The CDR3 here is CASSFLGDREETQYF. The DNA for the CDR3 is TGTGCCAGCAGCTTCTTGGGTGACAGGGAGGAGACCCAGTACTTC. The V and J genes are TRBV28 and TRBJ2-5; 7 bases are a match to TRBD1. This CDR3 region has 15 residues. J gave up 5 bases and V 6 bases, and 12 bases lay outside the gene matches. Germline V lookup: CDR1 MDHEN, CDR2 SYDVKM. The entire variable domain, with the rest obtained from reference TRBV28 and TRBJ2-5, is as follows: DVKVTQSSRYLVKRTGEKVFLECVQDMDHENMFWYRQDPGLGLRLIYFSYDVKMKEKGDIPEGYSVSREKKERFSLILESASTNQTSMYLCASSFLGDREETQYFGPGTRLLVL.

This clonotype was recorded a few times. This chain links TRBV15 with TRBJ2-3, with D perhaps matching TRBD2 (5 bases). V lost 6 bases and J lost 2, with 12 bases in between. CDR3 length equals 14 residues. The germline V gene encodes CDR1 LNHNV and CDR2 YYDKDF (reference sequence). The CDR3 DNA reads TGTGCCACCAGACCGGGGATAGACACAGATACGCAGTATTTT. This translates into CATRPGIDTDTQYF. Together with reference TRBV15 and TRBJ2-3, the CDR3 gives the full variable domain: DAMVIQNPRYQVTQFGKPVTLSCSQTLNHNVMYWYQQKSSQAPKLLFHYYDKDFNNEADTPDNFQSRRPNTSFCFLDIRSPGLGDTAMYLCATRPGIDTDTQYFGPGTRLTVL.

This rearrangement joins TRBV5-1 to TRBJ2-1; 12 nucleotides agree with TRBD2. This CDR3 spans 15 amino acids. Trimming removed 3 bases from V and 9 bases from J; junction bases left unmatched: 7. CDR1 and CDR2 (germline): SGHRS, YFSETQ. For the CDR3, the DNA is TGCGCCAGCAGCTCCCTAGCGGGGGGGTATGGTGAGCAGTTCTTC. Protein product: CASSSLAGGYGEQFF.

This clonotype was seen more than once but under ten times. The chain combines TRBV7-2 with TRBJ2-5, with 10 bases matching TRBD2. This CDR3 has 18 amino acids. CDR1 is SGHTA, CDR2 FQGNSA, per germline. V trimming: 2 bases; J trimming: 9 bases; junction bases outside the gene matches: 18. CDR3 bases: TGTGCCAGCAGCTTATCCCTAGCGGGAGATTCGACCAGGGTAGCCCAGTACTTC. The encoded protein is CASSLSLAGDSTRVAQYF.

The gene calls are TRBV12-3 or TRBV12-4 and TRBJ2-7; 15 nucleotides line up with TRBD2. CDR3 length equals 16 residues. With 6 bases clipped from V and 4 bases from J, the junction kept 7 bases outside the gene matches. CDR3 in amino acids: CASSPRTSGGAYEQYF. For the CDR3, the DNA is TGTGCCAGCAGCCCTCGGACTAGCGGGGGGGCTTACGAGCAGTACTTC.

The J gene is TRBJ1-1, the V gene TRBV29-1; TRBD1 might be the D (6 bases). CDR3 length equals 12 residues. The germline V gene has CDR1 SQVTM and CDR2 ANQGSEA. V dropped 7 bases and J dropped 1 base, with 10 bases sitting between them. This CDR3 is CSGVTGNTEAFF. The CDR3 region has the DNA TGCAGCGGTGTGACAGGGAACACTGAAGCTTTCTTT.

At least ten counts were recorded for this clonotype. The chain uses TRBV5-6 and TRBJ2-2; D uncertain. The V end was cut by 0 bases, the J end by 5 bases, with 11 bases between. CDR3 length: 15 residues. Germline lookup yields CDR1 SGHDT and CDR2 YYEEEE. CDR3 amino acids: CASSLVRVSTGELFF. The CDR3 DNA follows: TGTGCCAGCAGCTTGGTTAGAGTTTCGACCGGGGAGCTGTTTTTT.